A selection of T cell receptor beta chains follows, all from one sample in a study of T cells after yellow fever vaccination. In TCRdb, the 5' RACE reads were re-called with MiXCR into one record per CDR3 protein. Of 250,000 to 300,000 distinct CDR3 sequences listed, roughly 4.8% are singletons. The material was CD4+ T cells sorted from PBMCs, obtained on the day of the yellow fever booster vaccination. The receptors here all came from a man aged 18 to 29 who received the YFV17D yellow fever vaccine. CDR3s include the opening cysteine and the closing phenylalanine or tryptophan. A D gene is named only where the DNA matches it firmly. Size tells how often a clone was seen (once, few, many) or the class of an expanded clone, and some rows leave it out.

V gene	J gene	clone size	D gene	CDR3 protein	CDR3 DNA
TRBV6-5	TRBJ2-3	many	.	CASSYYPTSTDTQYF	TGTGCCAGCAGTTACTACCCGACTAGCACAGATACGCAGTATTTT
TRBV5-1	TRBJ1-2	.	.	CASSLIAGGGYTF	TGCGCCAGCAGCTTGATAGCAGGAGGAGGCTACACCTTC
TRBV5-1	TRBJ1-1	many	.	CASSFQPSSTEAFF	TGCGCCAGCAGCTTTCAGCCCTCGAGCACTGAAGCTTTCTTT
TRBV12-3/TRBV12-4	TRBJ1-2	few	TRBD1	CASSPRTGGASGYTF	TGTGCCAGCAGTCCGCGGACAGGGGGCGCGTCAGGCTACACCTTC
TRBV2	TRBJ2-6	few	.	CASSEAPRGANVLTF	TGTGCCAGCAGTGAAGCGCCCCGTGGGGCCAACGTCCTGACTTTC
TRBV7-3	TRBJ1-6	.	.	CASAYRGNSPLHF	TGTGCCAGCGCCTATCGAGGGAATTCACCCCTCCACTTT
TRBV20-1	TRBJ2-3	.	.	CSARGSPADTQYF	TGCAGTGCTAGGGGGAGTCCGGCAGATACGCAGTATTTT
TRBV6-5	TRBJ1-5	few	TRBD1	CASSRQGEQPQHF	TGTGCCAGCAGTCGACAGGGGGAGCAGCCCCAGCATTTT
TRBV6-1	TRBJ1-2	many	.	CASSGRYGYTF	TGTGCCAGCAGCGGTCGGTATGGCTACACCTTC
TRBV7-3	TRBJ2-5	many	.	CASSARLQETQYF	TGTGCCAGCAGCGCCCGACTGCAAGAGACCCAGTACTTC
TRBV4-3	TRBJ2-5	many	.	CASSLLIQETQYF	TGCGCCAGCAGCCTCCTTATCCAAGAGACCCAGTACTTC
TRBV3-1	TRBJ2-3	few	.	CASSQVISAESTDTQYF	TGTGCCAGCAGCCAAGTAATCTCAGCGGAAAGCACAGATACGCAGTATTTT
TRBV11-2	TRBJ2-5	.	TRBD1	CASSLDGTGGDETQYF	TGTGCCAGCAGCTTAGACGGGACAGGGGGCGACGAGACCCAGTACTTC